This T cell receptor (beta chain) was sequenced in a study of T-cell reconstitution after alpha-beta-depleted transplantation in children (dated by TCRdb to the mid-2010s). About the study as a whole: The study quantitatively tracked T-cell immune reconstitution after TCRalphabeta/CD19-depleted allogeneic hematopoietic cell transplantation in children using TCR repertoire profiling.

The CDR3 starts with the cysteine, ends with the phenylalanine, and has 13 residues. Kept here is only the CDR3 DNA, which spans 39 bases and is read in frame from base 1. The germline V gene (reference sequence) sets CDR1 to GTSNPN and CDR2 to SVGIG. Between the V and J ends, shortened by 0 bases and 4 bases respectively, the junction contains 9 bases. As regards this clonotype: Its binding antigen is unknown. No base-level quality is on record; no much larger clone is a single base apart.

Paper-wide results and their limitations: Over the following months the frequencies of hyperexpanded clones went down, and after one year T-cell counts and TCRbeta diversity were mostly credited to newly produced T cells. Apparently early alphabetaT-cell count recovery about two months after transplant reportedly relied on only several hundred rapidly expanded clones derived from non-depleted graft cells. In some patients, the high TCRbeta diversity seen at day 60 was put down to recipient T cells and intrathymic progenitors that had survived conditioning.

Library generation was performed with PCR. Sequenced using an Illumina HiSeq 2500. To normalize quantification of the TCRbeta repertoire, the TCR libraries were built with molecular barcoding that relied on unique molecular identifiers. Using fastp at Q25 and MiXCR, TCRdb reprocessed the public reads and kept productive beta chains. Entries are consolidated by CDR3 protein sequence, retaining the most common genes and DNA. This sample comprises roughly 500,000 distinct CDR3 sequences, about 10% of them detected only once. In total, the top ten clones hold around 2.2% of the sample. Per the publication, the treatment or condition label means: allogeneic hematopoietic cell transplantation with graft depleted of TCRalphabeta T cells and CD19 B cells. TCRalphabeta/CD19-depleted allogeneic hematopoietic cell grafts were given to the transplant recipients, all of whom were children.

Sequencing used PBMCs, obtained before TCRalphabeta/CD19-depleted stem cell transplant. This TCR came from a child aged 2-15 years with inherited bone marrow failure, due to receive a stem cell transplant. Recombination connected TRBV30 to TRBJ1-2; a weak D assignment points to TRBD1 (5 bases agree). DNA sequence: TGTGCCTGGAGTGTGACGGGGGTCTATGGCTACACCTTC. Protein translation: CAWSVTGVYGYTF.